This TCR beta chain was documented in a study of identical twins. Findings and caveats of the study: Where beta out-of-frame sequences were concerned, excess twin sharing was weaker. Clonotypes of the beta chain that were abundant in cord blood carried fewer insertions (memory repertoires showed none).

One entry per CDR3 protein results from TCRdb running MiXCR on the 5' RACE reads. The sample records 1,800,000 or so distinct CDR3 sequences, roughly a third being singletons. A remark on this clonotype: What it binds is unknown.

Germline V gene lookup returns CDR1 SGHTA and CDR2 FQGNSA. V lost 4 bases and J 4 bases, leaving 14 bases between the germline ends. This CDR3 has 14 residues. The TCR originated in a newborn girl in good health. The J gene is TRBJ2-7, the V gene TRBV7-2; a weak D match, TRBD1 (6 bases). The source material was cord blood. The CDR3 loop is CASSSNRARYEQYF. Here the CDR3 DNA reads TGTGCCAGCAGCTCCAACAGGGCTCGGTACGAGCAGTACTTC.